A single sample gave rise to the 13 T cell receptor beta chains below, sequenced in a study of T cells in pancreatic ductal adenocarcinoma. Measured with immunoSEQ multiplex PCR; TCRdb has only the in-frame clones, and not every one. The table shows over 100,000 clones, with about 95% occurring only once. The selected patients with pancreatic ductal adenocarcinoma had surgery but no neoadjuvant therapy. Material: PBMCs. These receptor sequences come from a human donor with pancreatic ductal adenocarcinoma.

This clone has only one observation. The chain is built from TRBV7-9 and TRBJ2-4; D perhaps matches TRBD2 (5 bases). Trimming cost V 1 base and J 6 bases, with 10 bases left between them. Germline V lookup: CDR1 SEHNR, CDR2 FQNEAQ (reference sequence). There are 14 residues in the CDR3. The CDR3 DNA is TGTGCCAGCAGCTTAGTGGAGGCCTTAAACATTCAGTACTTC. Encoded protein: CASSLVEALNIQYF.

The chain has TRBV5-4 and TRBJ2-7; D not resolved. Germline CDR1 and CDR2: SGHNT and YYREEE (reference sequence). Deletions cut 0 bases from V and 2 bases from J, with 9 bases between. The CDR3 contains 14 residues. This CDR3 is CASSLVGNTYEQYF. The CDR3 DNA reads TGTGCCAGCAGCTTGGTGGGCAACACCTACGAGCAGTACTTC.

The rearrangement links TRBV27 to TRBJ2-7; TRBD2 is a possible D gene (6 bases). The CDR3 is 15 amino acids. CDR1 is MNHEY and CDR2 is SMNVEV in the germline V gene (reference sequence). V lost 5 bases to trimming and J lost 4 bases, with 18 bases between them. The CDR3 DNA is TGTGCCAGCAGTCACGGGTTGCGGGGTGTGTACGAGCAGTACTTC. Translated, it gives CASSHGLRGVYEQYF.

This rearrangement joins TRBV2 to TRBJ2-1, with D maybe TRBD2 (5 bases). In germline, CDR1 is SNHLY, CDR2 FYNNEI. Trimming pared 5 bases from V and 0 bases from J, leaving 11 bases between. This CDR3 region has 15 residues. The CDR3 region has the DNA TGTGCCAGCAGTTTACGGGAAAGCTCCTACAATGAGCAGTTCTTC. It encodes CASSLRESSYNEQFF. Variable domain in full (rest from reference TRBV2 and TRBJ2-1): EPEVTQTPSHQVTQMGQEVILRCVPISNHLYFYWYRQILGQKVEFLVSFYNNEISEKSEIFDDQFSVERPDGSNFTLKIRSTKLEDSAMYFCASSLRESSYNEQFFGPGTRLTVL.

The rearrangement joins TRBV7-9 to TRBJ2-5; weak D call: TRBD2 (5 bases). CDR1 is SEHNR and CDR2 is FQNEAQ in the germline V gene (reference sequence). CDR3 length equals 15 residues. V lost 1 base, J lost 2 bases, and 11 bases lay in between. In nucleotides, the CDR3 is TGTGCCAGCAGCTTAGTCTACGGGGAACAAGAGACCCAGTACTTC. Its translation: CASSLVYGEQETQYF.

This chain connects TRBV6-1 to TRBJ2-3, with 9 nucleotides matching TRBD1. In germline, CDR1 is MNHNS, CDR2 SASEGT. The CDR3 length is 15 residues. V gave up 7 bases and J gave up 3 bases; unmatched junction bases: 8. The CDR3 bases are TGTGCCAGCACCGGGGGACAGGGTGGAACAGATACGCAGTATTTT. Its protein is CASTGGQGGTDTQYF.

The genes are TRBV7-9 and TRBJ2-5; TRBD1 matches 7 bases. The CDR3 is 15 residues long. The trim removed 4 bases at V and 5 bases at J, leaving 10 bases unmatched. CDR1 SEHNR and CDR2 FQNEAQ come from the germline V gene (reference sequence). The CDR3 spells CASSSFSTGLETQYF. The CDR3, as DNA: TGTGCCAGCAGCTCTTTTTCGACAGGGTTGGAGACCCAGTACTTC. The full variable domain, its missing parts supplied by reference TRBV7-9 and TRBJ2-5, is DTGVSQNPRHKITKRGQNVTFRCDPISEHNRLYWYRQTLGQGPEFLTYFQNEAQLEKSRLLSDRFSAERPKGSFSTLEIQRTEQGDSAMYLCASSSFSTGLETQYFGPGTRLLVL.

The chain uses TRBV6-6 and TRBJ2-1, with D tentatively TRBD2 (6 bases). Germline V gene sequence: CDR1 MNHNY, CDR2 SVGAGI (reference sequence). The V gene lost 7 bases and the J gene lost 4 bases, with 20 bases spanning the gap. This CDR3 spans 16 amino acids. CDR3 sequence: CASTPTTVAAYNEQFF. The CDR3 DNA reads TGTGCCAGCACCCCCACCACGGTAGCGGCGTACAATGAGCAGTTCTTC.

This clone was found a few times. V usage is TRBV6-1 and J usage is TRBJ1-1; D is unclear. The CDR3 covers 11 residues. Trimming pared 10 bases from V and 4 bases from J, leaving 10 bases between. Germline CDR1 is MNHNS and CDR2 is SASEGT. CDR3 nucleotides: TGTGCCACCCTATTATTCACTGAAGCTTTCTTT. Protein: CATLLFTEAFF.

This chain links TRBV28 with TRBJ2-3; 10 bases match TRBD2. Per the germline V gene, CDR1 is MDHEN and CDR2 is SYDVKM. Trimming at V came to 4 bases and at J to 4 bases, leaving 2 bases not matched to a gene. The CDR3 extends over 14 amino acids. The CDR3 nucleotides are TGTGCCAGCAGTTCCCTAGCGGGAGCAGATACGCAGTATTTT. It yields the protein CASSSLAGADTQYF.

J is TRBJ2-5 and V is TRBV13, with 9 bases fitting TRBD1. Per the germline V gene, CDR1 is PRHDT and CDR2 is FYEKMQ (reference sequence). The V and J ends lost 4 bases and 2 bases, in that order; junction bases with no gene match: 5. CDR3 length: 15 amino acids. Here the CDR3 DNA reads TGTGCCAGCAGCTCGGACAGGGGCCTACAAGAGACCCAGTACTTC. Amino acid sequence: CASSSDRGLQETQYF.

The rearrangement joins TRBV28 to TRBJ2-7, with 8 bases aligning to TRBD2. This CDR3 is 15 amino acids long. The ends lost 8 bases at V and 2 bases at J; junction bases unmatched: 11. Germline V gene data show CDR1 as MDHEN and CDR2 as SYDVKM. CDR3 sequence: CASGPPSGRTYEQYF. As DNA, the CDR3 is TGTGCCAGCGGTCCACCAAGCGGGAGAACCTACGAGCAGTACTTC.

This rearrangement joins TRBV2 to TRBJ1-5, with D possibly being TRBD1 (5 bases). The CDR3 loop spans 14 amino acids. The V gene's germline CDR1 is SNHLY and CDR2 FYNNEI. V was cut by 6 bases and J by 2 bases, with 11 bases left in between. The CDR3 DNA sequence: TGTGCCAGCAGCCCTCGGGGGGGCAATCAGCCCCAGCATTTT. Protein: CASSPRGGNQPQHF.